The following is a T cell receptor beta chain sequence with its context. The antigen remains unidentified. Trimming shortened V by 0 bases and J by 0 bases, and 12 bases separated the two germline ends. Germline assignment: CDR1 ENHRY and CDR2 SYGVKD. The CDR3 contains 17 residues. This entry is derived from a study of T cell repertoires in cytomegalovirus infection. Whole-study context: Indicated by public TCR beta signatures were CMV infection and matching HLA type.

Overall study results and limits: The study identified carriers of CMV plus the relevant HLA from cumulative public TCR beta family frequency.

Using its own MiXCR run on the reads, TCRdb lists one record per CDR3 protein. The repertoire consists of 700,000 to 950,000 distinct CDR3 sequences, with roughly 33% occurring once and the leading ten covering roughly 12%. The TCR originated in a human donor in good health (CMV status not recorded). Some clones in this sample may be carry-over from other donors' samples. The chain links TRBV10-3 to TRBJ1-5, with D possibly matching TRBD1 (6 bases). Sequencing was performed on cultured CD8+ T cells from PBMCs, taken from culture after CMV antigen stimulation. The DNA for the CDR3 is TGTGCCATCAGTGAGTCCCTACAGGGTGGTAGCAATCAGCCCCAGCATTTT. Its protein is CAISESLQGGSNQPQHF.